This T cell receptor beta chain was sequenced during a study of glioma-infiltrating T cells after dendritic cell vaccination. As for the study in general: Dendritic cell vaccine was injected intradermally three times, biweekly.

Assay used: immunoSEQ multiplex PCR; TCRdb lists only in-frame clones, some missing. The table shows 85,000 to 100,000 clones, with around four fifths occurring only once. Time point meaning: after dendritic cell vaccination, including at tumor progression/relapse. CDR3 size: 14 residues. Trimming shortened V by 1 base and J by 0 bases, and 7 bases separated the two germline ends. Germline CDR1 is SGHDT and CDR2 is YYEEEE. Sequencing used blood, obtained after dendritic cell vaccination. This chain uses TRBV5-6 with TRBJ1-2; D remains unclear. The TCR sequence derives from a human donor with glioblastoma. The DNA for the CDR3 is TGTGCCAGCAGCTTGCCTCAGGCTAACTATGGCTACACCTTC. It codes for CASSLPQANYGYTF.